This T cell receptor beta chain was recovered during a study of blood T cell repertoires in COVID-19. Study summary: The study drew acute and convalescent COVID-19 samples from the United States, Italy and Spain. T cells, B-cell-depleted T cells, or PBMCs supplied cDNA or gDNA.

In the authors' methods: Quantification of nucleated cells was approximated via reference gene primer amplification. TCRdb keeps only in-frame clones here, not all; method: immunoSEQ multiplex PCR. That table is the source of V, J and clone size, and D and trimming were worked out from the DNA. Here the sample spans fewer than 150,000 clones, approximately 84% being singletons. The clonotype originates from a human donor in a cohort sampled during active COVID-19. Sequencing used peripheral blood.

This CDR3 is CASSLSSTGFQSPLHF. The CDR3 DNA reads as TGTGCCAGCAGCTTAAGCTCAACAGGGTTTCAGTCACCCCTCCACTTT. The chain combines TRBV2 with TRBJ1-6, with D tentatively TRBD1 (6 bases). Trimming stripped 6 bases from V and 10 bases from J, with 22 bases between. The CDR3 is made up of 16 amino acids. Germline CDR1 is SNHLY and CDR2 is FYNNEI.